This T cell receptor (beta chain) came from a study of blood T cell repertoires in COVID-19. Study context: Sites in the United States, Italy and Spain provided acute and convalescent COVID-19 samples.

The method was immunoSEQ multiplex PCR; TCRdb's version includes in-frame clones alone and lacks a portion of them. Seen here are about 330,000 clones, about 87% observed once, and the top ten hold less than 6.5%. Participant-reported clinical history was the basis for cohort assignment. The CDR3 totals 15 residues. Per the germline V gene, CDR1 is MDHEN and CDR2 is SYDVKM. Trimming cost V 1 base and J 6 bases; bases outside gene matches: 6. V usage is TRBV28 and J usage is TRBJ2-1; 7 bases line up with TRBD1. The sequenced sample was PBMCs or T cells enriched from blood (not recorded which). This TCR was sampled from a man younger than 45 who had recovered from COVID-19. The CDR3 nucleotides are TGTGCCAGCAGTTTATCGGCAGGGGGTTCCAATGAGCAGTTCTTC. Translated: CASSLSAGGSNEQFF.